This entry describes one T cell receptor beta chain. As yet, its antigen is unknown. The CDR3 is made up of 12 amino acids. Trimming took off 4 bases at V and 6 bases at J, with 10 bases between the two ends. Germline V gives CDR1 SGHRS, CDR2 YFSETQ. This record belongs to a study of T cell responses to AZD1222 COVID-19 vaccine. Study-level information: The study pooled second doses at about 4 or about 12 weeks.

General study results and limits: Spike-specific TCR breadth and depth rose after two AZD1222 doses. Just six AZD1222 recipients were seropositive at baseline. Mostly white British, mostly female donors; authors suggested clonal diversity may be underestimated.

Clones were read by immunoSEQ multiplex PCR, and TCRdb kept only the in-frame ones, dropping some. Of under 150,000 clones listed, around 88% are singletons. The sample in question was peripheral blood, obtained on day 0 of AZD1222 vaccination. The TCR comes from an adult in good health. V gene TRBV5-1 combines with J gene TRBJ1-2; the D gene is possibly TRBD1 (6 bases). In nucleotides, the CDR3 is TGCGCCAGCAGCGAGGACAGCCATGGCTACACCTTC. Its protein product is CASSEDSHGYTF.